These T cell receptor beta chains were read from a single sample in a study of graft-versus-host responses after intestinal transplantation. TCRdb's table, derived via immunoSEQ multiplex PCR, lists solely in-frame clones and lacks some. The table includes about 88,000 clones, less than 95% detected once. The antigens for these receptors are not known. The source was unstimulated CD4+ T cells sorted from spleen or lymph node cells, collected before transplant. These receptors all stem from a human donor who was the organ donor for an intestinal transplant. The CDR3 runs from the conserved cysteine through the conserved F or W. Each record gives: clone size, D gene, V gene, J gene, CDR3 DNA, CDR3 protein. The D gene is left open where the match is weak. The size of a clone is reported for some rows only, either as once, few or many, or as a class for expanded clones.

>once|.|TRBV2|TRBJ2-5
TGTGCCAGCAGTGGGCGGGGGACAGGAGAGGAGACCCAGTACTTC
CASSGRGTGEETQYF
>few|.|TRBV28|TRBJ2-3
TGTGCCAGCAGCGTAGCGGATTTGGGAGATACGCAGTATTTT
CASSVADLGDTQYF
>few|TRBD1|TRBV6-5|TRBJ1-2
TGTGCCAGCAGGGACAGGGTCTATGGCTACACCTTC
CASRDRVYGYTF
>.|TRBD2|TRBV5-1|TRBJ2-1
TGCGCCAGCAGCGTTAGCGGGAGGGCAAACAATGAGCAGTTCTTC
CASSVSGRANNEQFF
>.|TRBD1|TRBV6-1|TRBJ2-7
TGTGCCAGCAGTCCCGGGACAGGTCTCCTCTACGAGCAGTACTTC
CASSPGTGLLYEQYF
>.|TRBD1|TRBV2|TRBJ1-5
TGTGCCGGCAAACAGGGGGCGAGTCAGCCCCAGCATTTT
CAGKQGASQPQHF
>.|TRBD1|TRBV30|TRBJ1-2
TGTGCCTGGAGTCTTCGGGACAGCGGTCGGGACACCTTC
CAWSLRDSGRDTF
>.|.|TRBV11-2|TRBJ2-1
TGTGCCAGCAGCTTAGAGGAGGGCCTTTACAATGAGCAGTTCTTC
CASSLEEGLYNEQFF
>.|.|TRBV20-1|TRBJ2-5
TGCAGTGCCCCACAAGAGACCCAGTACTTC
CSAPQETQYF
>.|.|TRBV7-9|TRBJ2-3
TGTGCCAGCAGCCCCTACACAGATACGCAGTATTTT
CASSPYTDTQYF
>.|TRBD2|TRBV5-1|TRBJ2-7
TGCGCCAGCAGCCCGAGACTAGCGGGAGTTGAGCAGTACTTC
CASSPRLAGVEQYF
>.|.|TRBV6-6|TRBJ1-1
TGTGCCAGCAGTCACCGAGACAGGATTGAAGCTTTCTTT
CASSHRDRIEAFF
>.|TRBD1|TRBV27|TRBJ1-2
TGTGCCAGCAGGGGATTGGGGACAGGGAAAGACTATGGCTACACCTTC
CASRGLGTGKDYGYTF